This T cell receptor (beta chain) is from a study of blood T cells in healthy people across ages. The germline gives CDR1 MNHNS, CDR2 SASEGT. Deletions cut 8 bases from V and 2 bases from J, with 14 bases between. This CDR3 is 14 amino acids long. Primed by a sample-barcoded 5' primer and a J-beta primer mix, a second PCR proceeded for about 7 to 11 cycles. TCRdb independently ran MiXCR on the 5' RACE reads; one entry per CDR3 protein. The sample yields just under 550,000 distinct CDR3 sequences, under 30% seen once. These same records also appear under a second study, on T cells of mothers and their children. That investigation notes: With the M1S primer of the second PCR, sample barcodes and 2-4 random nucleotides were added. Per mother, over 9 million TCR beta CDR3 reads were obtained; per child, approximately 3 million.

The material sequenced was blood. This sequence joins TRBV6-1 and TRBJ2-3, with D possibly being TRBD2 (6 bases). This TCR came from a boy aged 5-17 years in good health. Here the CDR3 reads CASSARGITDTQYF. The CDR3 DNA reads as TGTGCCAGCTCGGCCCGGGGGATCACAGATACGCAGTATTTT.